This T cell receptor beta chain is from a study of cytomegalovirus exposure and HLA in healthy donors (dated by TCRdb to 2015 to 2018). For context, the study as a whole: According to an earlier analysis of 587 of the donors, about 179 million T cells yielded over 100 million unique TCR beta sequences and more than 250 Gb of sequence data. Roughly 320 gigabases of sequencing data and about 92 million unique TCR sequences made up an early release that covered fewer than 650 HLA-typed donors. Of the approximately 400 genotyped donors, less than 90% were placed in the genetic ancestry cluster associated with self-reported Caucasian donors. The study aimed to test whether signatures of past pathogen exposure could be identified by cataloging public T cell receptors. The T cell repertoires of roughly 660 subjects were profiled by immunosequencing and related to cytomegalovirus serostatus. In addition to the first cohort of roughly 670 subjects, a separate validation cohort of around 110 different subjects was used. To predict cytomegalovirus infection status, the study brought together high-throughput TCR immunosequencing, statistical association of individual TCRs with disease status, and machine learning. In a later analysis, previously published TCR beta repertoires from 670 or so donors were re-analyzed and high-resolution HLA genotyping was added so that TCR occurrence patterns could be studied. The later analysis used no new phenotypic data to find candidate immune exposures, relying instead on TCR beta sequences and their occurrence across donors. An earlier analysis of fewer than 700 of the donors applied high-throughput TCR beta sequencing to assess whether each TCR beta V gene segment acted as functional or pseudogenic. Alongside the repertoire data, information on donor age, sex, ethnicity and CMV serostatus was compiled. In a later genetic analysis, genome-wide SNP genotypes for about 55% of the roughly 700 donors were used, and that subset was treated as a discovery cohort. Every repertoire in the discovery cohort had been generated on one and the same sequencing platform. Both class I and class II loci were covered by HLA typing, at four-digit resolution. Typing coverage varied by locus: roughly 629-630 donors for A, B, C, DRB1 and DQB1; approximately 500 for DQA1; more than 600 for DPA1; approximately 450 for DPB1. About 5 DR-DQ haplotypes were handled as single units for association and clustering, since linkage in the cohort was strong. Among around 400 genotyped donors of the cohort, an average of approximately 250,000 unique TCR beta nucleotide sequences were sequenced per donor, about a sixth of them non-productive.

The cohort was made up of roughly 670 healthy bone marrow donors. All cohort members were sampled while nominally healthy, although unrecorded immune exposures were likely present. The donor tested CMV seronegative and was one of the 352 seronegative cohort members. Every donor gave a peripheral blood sample, and the peripheral blood mononuclear cells from that sample were used for TCR beta sequencing. Genomic DNA was extracted from the blood cell samples with the Qiagen DNeasy Blood Extraction Kit. From the cysteine through the phenylalanine, the CDR3 covers 12 amino acids. The sequence is cut down to CDR3 DNA, 36 bases in frame from base 1. CDR1 and CDR2, per the germline V gene, are SGHAT and FQNNGV. At the junction V is shortened by 5 bases and J by 7 bases; bases outside the gene matches: 2. Points the paper makes about the study in general: Roughly uniform sequencing depth across donors was assumed in presence/absence analyses, although this assumption may not hold. In both the original and validation cohorts, the classifier was reported to diagnose cytomegalovirus status with high specificity and sensitivity. The authors suggested that the approach could potentially be generalized to other disease states and immunological phenotypes. A later analysis found that TCR association rates varied across HLA loci, with DRB1 alleles showing the most associated TCRs and HLA-C alleles the fewest. A group of highly shared sequence variants was considered likely to be a technical artifact of the sequencing pipeline. Correlated functional status among segregating V segments might reflect linkage disequilibrium, but an unknown experimental factor could not be ruled out. Three of the identified cytomegalovirus-associated TCR beta chains were confirmed in vitro to be specific for cytomegalovirus antigens. The study gave a list of about 160 TCR beta chains associated with cytomegalovirus. This cohort had only TCR beta chains sequenced, and the lack of alpha or paired-chain data limited which features could be detected. Specific HLA alleles were associated with over 15,000 TCR beta sequences at a false discovery rate of 0.05 in a later analysis. According to a later analysis, parvovirus B19, influenza, CMV and Epstein-Barr virus appeared linked to several top co-occurrence clusters. In a later genetic analysis, a missense DCLRE1C variant was associated with V-gene and J-gene trimming of TCR beta chains, and the association was replicated in an independent cohort. In an earlier analysis of about 540 of the donors, most TCR beta V segments were observed in productive rearrangements about 87% or about 30% of the time, broadly matching IMGT annotations. In a later analysis, HLA-associated TCR beta chains showed more clonal expansion and lower generation probabilities than non-associated chains that were equally common. A further reported finding was that TCR beta sequences accurately predicted the HLA-A and HLA-B alleles for most subjects in the first cohort. Immune exposure information for the cohort was limited to CMV serostatus. In a later genetic analysis, fewer N-insertions in productive TCRs were reported among donors in an Asian-associated ancestry cluster than the 666-donor mean. The earlier analysis of 587 of the donors excluded 15 to 20 rarely observed V segments, including chromosome 9 orphons, because counts were too low. HLA typing was unavailable for some donors at each locus, so association tests used only the typed subset. Most CMV-associated TCR beta chains appeared to be HLA-restricted in a later analysis, and the HLA associations seemed to be driven largely by CMV exposure. When HLA alleles, especially DR and DQ, strongly co-occurred, TCR associations were difficult to assign to individual alleles. Some IMGT-functional V segments, including TRBV6-2 and TRBV6-3, could not be distinguished by the 87-base-pair reads and were therefore excluded. Most TCR sequences were seen in very few donors, while some public TCRs were found in many individuals.

As regards this clone: No cognate antigen has been identified for it. There are no base qualities to consult, and no much larger clone falls within one base.

The receptor library was made with the immunoSEQ multiplex PCR assay. A mixture of 60 forward primers for TCR Vbeta segments and 13 reverse primers for TCR Jbeta segments was used in the multiplex PCR. Amplification of the CDR3 region of rearranged TCR beta genes was performed with a multiplex PCR assay on genomic DNA. The Illumina HiSeq System was used to sequence the amplified TCR beta libraries as 87-base-pair reads. The published analysis was carried out like this. In a later analysis, roughly 80 million unique TCR beta chains were counted across the 650 to 750 repertoires, and roughly 11 million of these chains were shared by at least two donors. Raw reads were error-corrected and collapsed into unique sequences by a nearest-neighbor algorithm in which closely related sequences were merged to remove PCR and sequencing errors. To assign V, D and J gene segments, CDR3 sequences were aligned to IMGT reference sequences. Each retained sequence needed at least a six-nucleotide match to both a V gene segment and a J gene segment. Rearrangements were classified as productive when the CDR3 lacked stop codons and remained in frame with V and J, and all other rearrangements were classified as non-productive. CDR3 was defined by IMGT convention, running from the second conserved V-encoded cysteine to the conserved J-encoded phenylalanine. Sequences without an unambiguous match to a single V gene segment were excluded from the earlier analysis of about 630 of the donors. An earlier analysis of just under 600 of the donors called V segments functional above 56.7% productive rearrangements and segregating when the between-donor standard deviation exceeded 5%. A statistical classification framework was developed to diagnose cytomegalovirus status using the catalog of TCR beta chain sequences. In a later analysis, V and J genes were assigned by comparing TCR nucleotide sequences against IMGT/GENE-DB human TR gene sequences. In a later analysis, CDR3 sequences and most-parsimonious VDJ recombination scenarios were assigned using the TCRdist pipeline. In a later analysis, every TCR beta chain was defined by the combination of its CDR3 amino acid sequence and its V-gene family, and reads without a unique V-gene family were dropped. As a way to deal with suspected cross-contamination and a sequencing artifact, a later analysis dropped nearly 600 nucleotide sequences that were highly shared and had low generation probability. In a later analysis, a clonal expansion index for each public chain was calculated from normalized within-repertoire ranks of inferred template counts. Generation probabilities in a later analysis came from a VDJ recombination model fitted to out-of-frame rearrangements, and those results were checked against IGoR. In a later analysis, hypergeometric tests were used to score TCR-TCR, TCR-HLA and TCR-CMV co-occurrence, with a repertoire-size bias correction applied to TCR pairs. False discovery rates were estimated in a later analysis by permuting HLA or CMV assignments 20 times. In a later analysis, co-occurring TCRs were grouped with DBSCAN, and TCRdist sequence similarity was added when clustering was performed within HLA-allele-positive subsets. Repertoires with fewer than 30,000 or more than 120,000 public chains, plus five repertoires with anomalous nucleotide sharing, were excluded from co-occurrence clustering. What TCRdb holds here is the immuneACCESS table cut down to in-frame rearrangements. Part of the clones is not present; checked against another copy, under half of the missing clones reflect an unresolved V gene, and the others are unexplained. The V and J calls and clone size come from that table; D and trimming were worked out from the DNA. The sample table shows about 36,000 clones, and roughly 69% are seen once. About 7% of the sample comes from the top ten.

This sequence was found in a man aged 25-40 years in good health and CMV-seronegative. Sample: PBMCs. The rearranged segments are TRBV11-2 and TRBJ2-7; TRBD1 fits 10 bases in the junction. The nucleotides are TGTGCCAGCAGCAGGGACAGGGGAGAGCAGTACTTC. Its protein is CASSRDRGEQYF.